The 5 T cell receptor beta chains below were found in one sample sequenced in a study of patients and donors after allogeneic stem cell transplantation. TCRdb reprocessed the RT-PCR reads with MiXCR, giving one entry per CDR3 protein. The sample lists about 200,000 distinct CDR3 sequences; about 40% were seen once. The sequenced sample consisted of blood, either unsorted or a sorted T cell fraction (not recorded which). The receptors derive from a human donor who was either an allogeneic HSCT recipient or a stem cell or donor lymphocyte infusion donor (not recorded which). It is not recorded whose cells these are; they may come from a transplant donor.

This chain's CDR3 is CASSYTGELFF. CDR3 coding DNA: TGTGCCAGCAGCTACACCGGGGAGCTGTTTTTT. This chain links TRBV12-3 or TRBV12-4 with TRBJ2-2; D unresolved. V was clipped by 6 bases and J by 3 bases, with 2 bases between them. The CDR3 spans 11 residues.

Only a few counts were recorded for this clonotype. The gene calls are TRBV12-3 or TRBV12-4 and TRBJ1-2; the D is unclear. V was trimmed by 5 bases and J by 4 bases, leaving 17 bases between them. This CDR3 is 15 amino acids long. The CDR3 DNA reads TGTGCCAGCAGTCACCGGGTCCCAAGTCCCTATGGCTACACCTTC. It specifies CASSHRVPSPYGYTF.

The genes are TRBV12-3 or TRBV12-4 and TRBJ2-1; unclear D gene. This CDR3 has 16 amino acids. V lost 8 bases and J lost 7, with 24 bases in between. DNA for the CDR3: TGTGCCAGCCGCCCCTTGACTCCCCTCACGAGGAATGAGCAGTTCTTC. It specifies CASRPLTPLTRNEQFF.

This clonotype was observed a handful of times. The genes are TRBV9 and TRBJ1-2; D unclear. The V gene lost 3 bases and the J gene lost 4 bases, with 16 bases spanning the gap. Germline CDR1 and CDR2: SGDLS and YYNGEE. The CDR3 runs to 15 residues. CDR3 loop: CASSADGLLSYGYTF. The CDR3 bases are TGTGCCAGCAGCGCAGACGGATTATTGTCCTATGGCTACACCTTC.

The rearrangement links TRBV27 to TRBJ2-1; 7 positions match TRBD1. This CDR3 contains 15 residues. Trimming cost V 5 bases and J 2 bases; bases outside gene matches: 6. CDR1 is MNHEY, CDR2 SMNVEV, per germline (reference sequence). The CDR3 nucleotides are TGTGCCAGCAGTGCTGACAGGGACGCCTACAATGAGCAGTTCTTC. Translated: CASSADRDAYNEQFF.